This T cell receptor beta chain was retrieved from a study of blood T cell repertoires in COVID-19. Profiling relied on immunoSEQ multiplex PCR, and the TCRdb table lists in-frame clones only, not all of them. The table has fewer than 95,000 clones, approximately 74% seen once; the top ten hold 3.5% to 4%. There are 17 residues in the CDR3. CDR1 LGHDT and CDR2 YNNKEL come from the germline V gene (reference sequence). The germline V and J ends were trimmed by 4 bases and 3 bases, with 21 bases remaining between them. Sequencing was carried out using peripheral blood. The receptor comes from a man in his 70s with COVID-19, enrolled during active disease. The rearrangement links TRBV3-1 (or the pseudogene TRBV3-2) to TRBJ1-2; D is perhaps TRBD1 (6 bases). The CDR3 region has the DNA TGTGCCAGCAGCCCTACTCGACAGGCGACTCTTCACTATGGCTACACCTTC. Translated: CASSPTRQATLHYGYTF.